Below are 22 T cell receptor beta chains sequenced from a single sample in a study of PD-1 blockade in classical Hodgkin lymphoma. Time point given: cycle 4 day 1 (C4D1), after less than 7 weeks of nivolumab. In every patient, relapse followed autologous stem cell transplantation, while exposure to brentuximab vedotin differed. The data were produced by immunoSEQ multiplex PCR, yet TCRdb's version contains in-frame clones alone and is incomplete. The sample has about 61,000 clones; around 90% are singletons. The sample here was peripheral blood mononuclear cells (PBMCs), taken before the fourth cycle of nivolumab. Receptors originate from a human donor with classical Hodgkin lymphoma.

The chain recombines TRBV5-1 with TRBJ2-2, with 8 nucleotides matching TRBD1. The CDR3 has 15 amino acids. CDR1 is SGHRS and CDR2 is YFSETQ in the germline V gene. The trim removed 0 bases at V and 8 bases at J, leaving 6 bases unmatched. CDR3 region: CASSLDGTGVGELFF. The DNA of the CDR3 is TGCGCCAGCAGCTTGGACGGGACAGGTGTTGGGGAGCTGTTTTTT. Looking up the rest from reference TRBV5-1 and TRBJ2-2 gives the full variable domain: KAGVTQTPRYLIKTRGQQVTLSCSPISGHRSVSWYQQTPGQGLQFLFEYFSETQRNKGNFPGRFSGRQFSNSRSEMNVSTLELGDSALYLCASSLDGTGVGELFFGEGSRLTVL.

V usage is TRBV5-5 and J usage is TRBJ2-5, with a tentative D call TRBD2 (6 bases). The CDR3 loop spans 14 amino acids. V was clipped by 1 base and J by 2 bases, with 9 bases between them. The germline V gene has CDR1 SGHKS and CDR2 YYEKEE (reference sequence). This chain's CDR3 is CASSLPRGQETQYF. The CDR3, as DNA: TGTGCCAGCAGCTTGCCCCGGGGGCAAGAGACCCAGTACTTC.

The chain couples TRBV7-9 to TRBJ1-5, with D maybe TRBD1 (6 bases). The V gene's germline CDR1 is SEHNR and CDR2 FQNEAQ (reference sequence). This CDR3 spans 15 amino acids. The V end lost 3 bases, the J end lost 1 base, and 10 bases lay between the germline ends. The CDR3 DNA reads as TGTGCCAGCAGCTTGGAAGGGGGAAGCAATCAGCCCCAGCATTTT. Its translation is CASSLEGGSNQPQHF.

This rearrangement joins TRBV27 to TRBJ1-1, with TRBD1 matching 12 bases. The V segment lost 5 bases and the J segment 3 bases; nucleotides outside the gene matches: 7. The germline V gene has CDR1 MNHEY and CDR2 SMNVEV (reference sequence). This CDR3 comprises 16 residues. The CDR3 sequence is CASSPLGTGGHTEAFF. In DNA form, the CDR3 reads TGTGCCAGCAGTCCCTTGGGGACAGGGGGCCACACTGAAGCTTTCTTT.

This chain links TRBV19 with TRBJ1-5; a weak D match, TRBD1 (6 bases). Germline V gene data show CDR1 as LNHDA and CDR2 as SQIVND (reference sequence). V was cut by 4 bases and J by 7 bases, with 14 bases left in between. The CDR3 contains 14 residues. CDR3 sequence (DNA): TGTGCCAGTAGTAGTGAGGGGGTAAGACAGCCCCAGCATTTT. Translated: CASSSEGVRQPQHF. The entire variable domain, with the rest obtained from reference TRBV19 and TRBJ1-5, is as follows: DGGITQSPKYLFRKEGQNVTLSCEQNLNHDAMYWYRQDPGQGLRLIYYSQIVNDFQKGDIAEGYSVSREKKESFPLTVTSAQKNPTAFYLCASSSEGVRQPQHFGDGTRLSIL.

The V gene is TRBV28, the J gene TRBJ1-2; a weak D match, TRBD1 (6 bases). CDR1 is MDHEN, CDR2 SYDVKM, per germline. The CDR3 totals 13 residues. The germline V and J ends were trimmed by 6 bases and 10 bases, with 18 bases remaining between them. This CDR3 is CASRPAGGSDYTF. CDR3 bases: TGTGCCAGCAGGCCCGCGGGGGGCAGTGACTACACCTTC.

The chain has TRBV5-1 and TRBJ1-1; 7 nucleotides agree with TRBD1. Trimming at V came to 0 bases and at J to 4 bases, leaving 6 bases not matched to a gene. The CDR3 sequence is 15 residues long. In germline, CDR1 is SGHRS, CDR2 YFSETQ. The CDR3 protein is CASSLARTGFTEAFF. The DNA for the CDR3 is TGCGCCAGCAGCTTGGCCCGGACAGGTTTCACTGAAGCTTTCTTT.

Comments on this clone: Different DNA sequences within this sample yield the same CDR3. This chain joins TRBV5-1 and TRBJ1-5; D not certain. Germline V gives CDR1 SGHRS, CDR2 YFSETQ. V was trimmed by 0 bases and J by 1 base, leaving 8 bases between them. CDR3 length: 15 amino acids. CDR3 coding DNA: TGCGCCAGCAGCTTGGTTCCCGGGAGCAATCAGCCCCAGCATTTT. This encodes CASSLVPGSNQPQHF.

The chain recombines TRBV7-9 with TRBJ1-2; TRBD1 is a possible D gene (6 bases). The germline V and J ends were trimmed by 3 bases and 6 bases, with 11 bases remaining between them. Germline lookup yields CDR1 SEHNR and CDR2 FQNEAQ (reference sequence). The CDR3 covers 13 residues. This CDR3 is CASSFTGRDGYTF. The CDR3, as DNA: TGTGCCAGCAGCTTCACAGGGCGTGATGGCTACACCTTC. Combining the CDR3 with reference TRBV7-9 and TRBJ1-2 gives the whole variable domain DTGVSQNPRHKITKRGQNVTFRCDPISEHNRLYWYRQTLGQGPEFLTYFQNEAQLEKSRLLSDRFSAERPKGSFSTLEIQRTEQGDSAMYLCASSFTGRDGYTFGSGTRLTVV.

This chain uses TRBV5-1 with TRBJ2-3, with 8 bases lining up with TRBD2. V lost 3 bases to trimming and J lost 0 bases; unmatched junction nucleotides: 6. The CDR3 loop spans 16 amino acids. Germline lookup yields CDR1 SGHRS and CDR2 YFSETQ. CDR3 protein: CASSSTRGGSTDTQYF. The CDR3 DNA is TGCGCCAGCAGCTCCACCCGGGGGGGCAGCACAGATACGCAGTATTTT.

The V call is TRBV28, the J call TRBJ1-1; D ambiguous. Trimming took off 8 bases at V and 6 bases at J, with 13 bases between the two ends. Germline loops: CDR1 MDHEN, CDR2 SYDVKM. This CDR3 spans 12 amino acids. CDR3 loop: CASAEVYAEAFF. As DNA, the CDR3 is TGTGCCAGCGCCGAAGTTTACGCTGAAGCTTTCTTT. Drawing the rest from reference TRBV28 and TRBJ1-1, the complete variable domain is DVKVTQSSRYLVKRTGEKVFLECVQDMDHENMFWYRQDPGLGLRLIYFSYDVKMKEKGDIPEGYSVSREKKERFSLILESASTNQTSMYLCASAEVYAEAFFGQGTRLTVV.

About this clone itself: Other DNA sequences in this sample translate to the same CDR3. The chain carries TRBV7-8 and TRBJ1-1; D ambiguous. This CDR3 region has 14 residues. The germline gives CDR1 SGHVS, CDR2 FQNEAQ. V was trimmed by 1 base and J by 1 base, leaving 7 bases between them. The CDR3 here is CASSLVGGNTEAFF. The CDR3 DNA follows: TGTGCCAGCAGCTTAGTGGGAGGGAACACTGAAGCTTTCTTT.

This sequence joins TRBV6-1 and TRBJ1-4; D is perhaps TRBD1 (5 bases). V gave up 8 bases and J gave up 8 bases, with 9 bases separating them. Germline CDR1 MNHNS, CDR2 SASEGT. The length of the CDR3 is 11 residues. CDR3: CASGTYEKLFF. The DNA for the CDR3 is TGTGCCAGCGGGACCTACGAAAAACTGTTTTTT.

The J gene is TRBJ1-2, the V gene TRBV5-6, with a possible D match to TRBD1 (5 bases). V was clipped by 7 bases and J by 4 bases, with 17 bases between them. CDR3 length equals 14 residues. Germline assignment: CDR1 SGHDT and CDR2 YYEEEE. The DNA of the CDR3 is TGTGCCAGCCTTTTATTGGGGGATGTCTATGGCTACACCTTC. Translating gives CASLLLGDVYGYTF. Full variable domain (missing parts from reference TRBV5-6 and TRBJ1-2): DAGVTQSPTHLIKTRGQQVTLRCSPKSGHDTVSWYQQALGQGPQFIFQYYEEEERQRGNFPDRFSGHQFPNYSSELNVNALLLGDSALYLCASLLLGDVYGYTFGSGTRLTVV.

The rearrangement uses TRBV7-9 and TRBJ2-6; the D gene is possibly TRBD2 (6 bases). Trimming shortened V by 7 bases and J by 1 base, and 17 bases separated the two germline ends. The CDR3 totals 17 residues. Germline CDR1 and CDR2: SEHNR and FQNEAQ (reference sequence). CDR3 DNA sequence: TGTGCCAGCACCTCCCTCGGCGGAGGGTCTGGGGCCAACGTCCTGACTTTC. This gives the protein CASTSLGGGSGANVLTF. The full variable domain, rest sourced from reference TRBV7-9 and TRBJ2-6, is DTGVSQNPRHKITKRGQNVTFRCDPISEHNRLYWYRQTLGQGPEFLTYFQNEAQLEKSRLLSDRFSAERPKGSFSTLEIQRTEQGDSAMYLCASTSLGGGSGANVLTFGAGSRLTVL.

V is TRBV30 and J is TRBJ2-7; D possibly corresponds to TRBD1 (6 bases). Germline V gene data show CDR1 as GTSNPN and CDR2 as SVGIG (reference sequence). V dropped 3 bases and J dropped 9 bases, with 21 bases sitting between them. The CDR3 covers 14 residues. CDR3 coding DNA: TGTGCCTGGAGCCTGGACAGTCAGTCCGGTGGGCAGTACTTC. This codes for CAWSLDSQSGGQYF.

V and J are TRBV5-1 and TRBJ2-5; 8 nucleotides align to TRBD1. Germline V gene sequence: CDR1 SGHRS, CDR2 YFSETQ. With 1 base clipped from V and 5 bases from J, the junction kept 7 bases outside the gene matches. The CDR3 extends over 15 amino acids. CDR3 region: CASSLSGRGPETQYF. The CDR3 DNA follows: TGCGCCAGCAGCTTGAGCGGCAGGGGGCCGGAGACCCAGTACTTC.

The chain joins TRBV21-1 to TRBJ1-5. TRBV21-1 is described as a pseudogene. The CDR3 contains 15 residues. This chain's CDR3 is CASVQRRAGNQPQHF. The CDR3, as DNA: TGTGCCAGCGTCCAAAGACGGGCCGGCAATCAGCCCCAGCATTTT.

V and J are TRBV11-2 and TRBJ2-1; D unresolved. V was pared by 5 bases and J by 8 bases, with 7 bases between. The CDR3 has 11 residues. Germline V CDR1 and CDR2: SGHAT, FQNNGV. The CDR3 coding sequence is TGTGCCAGCAGCCCTCAGGATGAGCAGTTCTTC. This sequence encodes CASSPQDEQFF.

This rearrangement joins TRBV2 to TRBJ2-5, with D perhaps TRBD2 (5 bases). V lost 7 bases and J lost 5, with 8 bases in between. The CDR3 has 11 residues. From germline, CDR1 is SNHLY and CDR2 FYNNEI. This CDR3 is CASTGYETQYF. For the CDR3, the DNA is TGTGCCAGCACGGGGTACGAGACCCAGTACTTC.

V is TRBV7-8 and J is TRBJ2-3; D is unresolved. The CDR3 consists of 12 residues. Trimming stripped 6 bases from V and 6 bases from J, with 10 bases between. Germline-derived CDR1 and CDR2 are SGHVS and FQNEAQ. The CDR3 loop is CASSIISDTQYF. The CDR3 region has the DNA TGTGCCAGCAGTATTATCAGCGATACGCAGTATTTT.

The CDR3 nucleotides are TGTGCCAGCAGTTTGGCGGGGGAGGGATTCTCTGGAAACACCATATATTTT. Protein product: CASSLAGEGFSGNTIYF. The chain carries TRBV28 and TRBJ1-3; tentative D call: TRBD1 (5 bases). Germline V gene sequence: CDR1 MDHEN, CDR2 SYDVKM. The V gene lost 3 bases and the J gene lost 0 bases, with 15 bases spanning the gap. This CDR3 contains 17 residues. Full variable domain (rest looked up from reference TRBV28 and TRBJ1-3): DVKVTQSSRYLVKRTGEKVFLECVQDMDHENMFWYRQDPGLGLRLIYFSYDVKMKEKGDIPEGYSVSREKKERFSLILESASTNQTSMYLCASSLAGEGFSGNTIYFGEGSWLTVV.